The clone carrying this T cell receptor (beta chain) was counted a few times. The source of the sample is a study of PD-L1 blockade in urothelial cancer. Study details: Bladder-origin urothelial cancer in males covered about nine tenths of the roughly 30 patients. Individuals in the cohort had been given 0 to 3 earlier chemotherapy regimens. Samples of blood were analyzed 3 weeks (second dose) and 6 weeks after treatment start.

The CDR3 has 13 amino acids. V lost 5 bases and J lost 2; bases outside the gene matches: 4. Germline V gene sequence: CDR1 SGHRS, CDR2 YFSETQ. The method was immunoSEQ multiplex PCR; TCRdb's version includes in-frame clones alone and lacks a portion of them. There are roughly 30,000 clones in the sample; around 89% occur only once, and about 7.8% lies in the top ten. Noted time point: peripheral blood 6 weeks after treatment start. Patients were living with locally advanced or metastatic urothelial carcinoma. The J gene is TRBJ2-7, the V gene TRBV5-1; TRBD1 matches at 7 bases. This receptor was taken from a man older than 75 with urothelial cancer. The material sequenced was PBMCs, taken around atezolizumab (anti-PD-L1) treatment. The CDR3 spells CASRVGQTYEQYF. As DNA, the CDR3 is TGCGCCAGCAGGGTGGGACAGACCTACGAGCAGTACTTC.